This T cell receptor beta chain was identified in a study of technical replicates of blood from several donors. The protocol was immunoSEQ multiplex PCR, while the TCRdb copy is restricted to in-frame clones and leaves out a portion. The repertoire includes 100,000 or so clones, about 96% of them detected once, and more than 0.2% sits in the top ten. The CDR3 has 16 residues. Trimming took 1 base from V and 3 from J, leaving 13 bases between them. The germline CDR1 and CDR2 sequences are SGHNT and YYREEE (reference sequence). The source of this sequence is a human donor in good health. J is TRBJ2-2 and V is TRBV5-4; maybe TRBD1 (5 bases). What was sequenced was T cells isolated from PBMCs. CDR3 amino acids: CASSLSGRVDTGELFF. The CDR3 region has the DNA TGTGCCAGCAGCTTGTCAGGCAGGGTGGACACCGGGGAGCTGTTTTTT.